These 8 T cell receptor beta chains originate from one sample sequenced in a study of blood T cell repertoires in COVID-19. Assay used: immunoSEQ multiplex PCR; TCRdb lists only in-frame clones, some missing. The repertoire holds fewer than 110,000 clones, with just over 90% as singletons. Sequenced input: peripheral blood. The receptors originated from a woman in her twenties or thirties with acute or convalescent COVID-19.

The chain uses TRBV12-3 or TRBV12-4 and TRBJ1-1; D is perhaps TRBD1 (5 bases). V was pared by 5 bases and J by 0 bases, with 7 bases between. The CDR3 runs 13 residues. DNA for the CDR3: TGTGCCAGCAGTGACAGACTGAACACTGAAGCTTTCTTT. This translates into CASSDRLNTEAFF.

This sequence joins TRBV6-5 and TRBJ1-1; maybe TRBD1 (5 bases). CDR1 is MNHEY and CDR2 is SVGAGI in the germline V gene. The CDR3 length is 12 residues. The V and J ends lost 0 bases and 7 bases respectively, with 6 bases between them. The CDR3 sequence is CASSYSGREAFF. The CDR3 DNA sequence: TGTGCCAGCAGTTACTCGGGGCGTGAAGCTTTCTTT.

The J gene is TRBJ1-1, the V gene TRBV4-3; no clear D. This CDR3 spans 17 amino acids. From germline, CDR1 is LGHNA and CDR2 YSLEER. V was clipped by 0 bases and J by 0 bases, with 14 bases between them. Here the CDR3 DNA reads TGCGCCAGCAGCCAAGATTTTCCTATAACGATGAACACTGAAGCTTTCTTT. Residues: CASSQDFPITMNTEAFF.

The chain uses TRBV6-5 and TRBJ2-7, with D perhaps TRBD2 (7 bases). The CDR3 runs 15 residues. Germline CDR1 and CDR2: MNHEY and SVGAGI. The V and J ends lost 5 bases and 3 bases respectively, with 17 bases between them. CDR3 in amino acids: CASSPSGGPGYEQYF. CDR3 bases: TGTGCCAGCAGTCCCTCGGGGGGCCCCGGCTACGAGCAGTACTTC.

The chain employs TRBV6-2 or TRBV6-3 and TRBJ1-5; D is undetermined. The V gene lost 5 bases and the J gene lost 1 base, with 12 bases spanning the gap. The germline V gene has CDR1 MNHEY and CDR2 SVGEGT. This CDR3 spans 15 amino acids. For the CDR3, the DNA is TGTGCCAGCAGTAGGAGGGAGGTGAGCAATCAGCCCCAGCATTTT. It specifies CASSRREVSNQPQHF.

The chain recombines TRBV6-5 with TRBJ2-2, with D possibly being TRBD2 (5 bases). V was trimmed by 5 bases and J by 4 bases, leaving 5 bases between them. CDR3 length: 12 amino acids. CDR1 is MNHEY, CDR2 SVGAGI, per germline. The CDR3 DNA reads as TGTGCCAGCAGTAGCGGCACCGGGGAGCTGTTTTTT. Protein: CASSSGTGELFF.

V and J are TRBV27 and TRBJ2-2; D not certain. V gave up 3 bases and J gave up 6 bases, with 17 bases separating them. This CDR3 spans 16 amino acids. CDR1 is MNHEY, CDR2 SMNVEV, per germline (reference sequence). The CDR3 region has the DNA TGTGCCAGCAGTTTGTTGTCGCTTCGGTATTCCGGGGAGCTGTTTTTT. It is translated as CASSLLSLRYSGELFF.

The chain employs TRBV10-1 and TRBJ1-6, with TRBD1 as a possible D gene (5 bases). Between the trimmed V and J ends, which lost 3 bases and 0 bases, there was a span of 15 bases. The CDR3 is 18 amino acids. Germline CDR1 and CDR2: WNHNN and SYGVQD (reference sequence). Written as DNA, the CDR3 is TGCGCCAGCAGTGACCCCGGACAAGCCAGCTCCTATAATTCACCCCTCCACTTT. It is translated as CASSDPGQASSYNSPLHF.